The clone carrying this TCR beta chain is a singleton in its sample. Its matching antigen is unknown. Just one base apart from a much larger clone, this may be a read error. This sample is part of a study of regulatory T cells in long-lasting Graves disease. Whole-study results and caveats: Examination was confined to peripheral blood, excluding thyroid tissue.

For TCR beta, libraries came from iRepertoire HTBI primers and Arm-PCR of CDR3 regions. Each CDR3 protein gets one entry after TCRdb re-called the multiplex PCR reads with MiXCR. The sample records about 440,000 distinct CDR3 sequences, roughly 15% being singletons. Noted time point: newly diagnosed GD, antithyroid drugs for less than 3 months. Scientists built the TCR library using RNA that was extracted from PBMCs. These records were also assigned to another study, of T cells in Graves' hyperthyroidism and ophthalmopathy.

The source was peripheral blood mononuclear cells (PBMCs), collected at new diagnosis, from a patient treated with antithyroid drugs. This TCR was recovered from a woman between 18 and 29 years old with Graves disease.

The CDR3 reads CGARDRGTSVDDTQYF. Here the CDR3 DNA reads TGCGGTGCTAGAGACCGAGGGACTAGCGTTGATGATACGCAGTATTTT. The V call is TRBV20-1, the J call TRBJ2-3; 10 nucleotides agree with TRBD2. The germline V gene encodes CDR1 DFQATT and CDR2 SNEGSKA (reference sequence). This CDR3 spans 16 amino acids.